This TCR beta chain comes out of a study of human T cells and chemical hapten exposure. Study background: DPC (0.01%) was patch tested on the upper back and read at 6 days.

Time point given: patch test 1, 2 weeks after DPC sensitization. The treatment was: therapeutic diphenylcyclopropenone sensitization with weekly scalp DPC. Donation of samples came from alopecia patients who were 18 to 70 years old and suitable for DPC. Unfractionated whole blood yielded the extracted total RNA. The study's findings and limits: Among expanded TCRs, significantly more large CDR3 similarity clusters formed than among controls.

Unmatched junction bases numbered 16, after V lost 5 bases and J lost 5 bases. Germline CDR1 and CDR2: SEHNR and FQNEAQ (reference sequence). The CDR3 consists of 19 residues. This clonotype has only a few counts. Its antigen is still unknown. From the RACE reads, TCRdb called clonotypes with MiXCR, one entry per CDR3 protein. In the table there are roughly 180,000 distinct CDR3 sequences, approximately 15% of which are singletons. This material consisted of whole blood, taken in connection with sensitization to the hapten diphenylcyclopropenone (DPC). The sequence derives from a woman in her 30s with alopecia areata. Some clones in this sample may be carry-over from other donors' samples. V is TRBV7-9 and J is TRBJ2-3; 13 nucleotides agree with TRBD2. The CDR3 bases are TGTGCCAGCAGCCCGCTAGGGGGGTGGACTAGCGGGGGTCAAGATACGCAGTATTTT. Protein sequence: CASSPLGGWTSGGQDTQYF.